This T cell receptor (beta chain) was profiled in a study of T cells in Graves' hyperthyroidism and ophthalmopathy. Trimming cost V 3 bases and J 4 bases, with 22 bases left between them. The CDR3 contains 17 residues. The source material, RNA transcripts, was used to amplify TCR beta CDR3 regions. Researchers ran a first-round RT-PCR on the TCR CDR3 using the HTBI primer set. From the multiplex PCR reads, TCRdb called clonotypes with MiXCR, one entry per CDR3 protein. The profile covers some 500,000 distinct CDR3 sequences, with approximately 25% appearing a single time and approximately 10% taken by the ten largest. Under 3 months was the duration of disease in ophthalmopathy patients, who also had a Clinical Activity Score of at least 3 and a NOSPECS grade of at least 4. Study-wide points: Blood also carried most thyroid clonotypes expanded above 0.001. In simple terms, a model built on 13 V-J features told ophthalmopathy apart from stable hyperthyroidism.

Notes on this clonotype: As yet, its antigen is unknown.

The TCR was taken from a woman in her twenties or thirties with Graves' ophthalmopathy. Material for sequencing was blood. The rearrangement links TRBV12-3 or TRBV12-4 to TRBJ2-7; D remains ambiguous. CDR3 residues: CASSFSAGRRAAYEQYF. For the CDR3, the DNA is TGTGCCAGCAGTTTCTCCGCCGGACGTCGCGCTGCTTACGAGCAGTACTTC.